These 9 T cell receptor beta chains were sequenced from one sample in a study of blood T cell repertoires in COVID-19. The data were produced by immunoSEQ multiplex PCR, yet TCRdb's version contains in-frame clones alone and is incomplete. The top ten hold 0.7% of the sample, which has around 480,000 clones, around 87% seen once. The specimen sequenced was PBMCs or T cells enriched from blood (not recorded which). The receptors come from a woman aged 18-35 years who had recovered from COVID-19.

V usage is TRBV28 and J usage is TRBJ2-1, with a possible D match to TRBD2 (6 bases). This CDR3 has 14 amino acids. V lost 10 bases to trimming and J lost 2 bases, with 15 bases between them. Looked up from germline, CDR1 is MDHEN and CDR2 is SYDVKM. CDR3 bases: TGTGCCACAGGCGGGGATCCGACCTACAATGAGCAGTTCTTC. It encodes CATGGDPTYNEQFF.

The genes are TRBV7-2 and TRBJ2-2; D is ambiguous. The germline gives CDR1 SGHTA, CDR2 FQGNSA. Deletions cut 1 base from V and 7 bases from J, with 10 bases between. The CDR3 has 14 residues. CDR3 nucleotides: TGTGCCAGCAGCTTAGTCACGTCGGTCGGGGAGCTGTTTTTT. Translated, it gives CASSLVTSVGELFF.

V usage is TRBV21-1 and J usage is TRBJ1-5; the table's D call, TRBD1, has no DNA check behind it. TRBV21-1 counts as a pseudogene. The CDR3 has 15 residues. The CDR3 DNA follows: TGTGCCAGCAGCACCCGACAGGAGGAGGATCAGCCCCAGCATTTT. Encoded protein: CASSTRQEEDQPQHF.

The chain has TRBV18 and TRBJ1-1; D might be TRBD1 (5 bases). The CDR3 consists of 14 residues. Germline V gives CDR1 KGHSH, CDR2 LQKENI. The V end lost 3 bases, the J end lost 3 bases, and 11 bases lay between the germline ends. The CDR3 DNA is TGTGCCAGCTCACCCACGGGGGAGGACACTGAAGCTTTCTTT. This encodes CASSPTGEDTEAFF.

This chain links TRBV3-1 (or the pseudogene TRBV3-2) with TRBJ1-4; 9 positions agree with TRBD1. V shed 0 bases and J 10 bases; nucleotides not matched to a gene: 9. Germline CDR1 reads LGHDT; CDR2 reads YNNKEL (reference sequence). The CDR3 is 16 residues long. The CDR3 is CASSQDLGDRVGKLFF. As DNA, the CDR3 is TGTGCCAGCAGCCAAGATCTGGGGGACAGGGTGGGAAAACTGTTTTTT.

V usage is TRBV4-1 and J usage is TRBJ1-6; TRBD1 might be the D (6 bases). In germline, CDR1 is MGHRA, CDR2 YSYEKL. Trimming took off 0 bases at V and 7 bases at J, with 13 bases between the two ends. This CDR3 is built from 16 residues. The CDR3 DNA is TGCGCCAGCAGCCAAGAGATTGGACAGTCCAATTCACCCCTCCACTTT. This translates into CASSQEIGQSNSPLHF.

The CDR3 DNA reads as TGTGCCAGTAGTCCCCCCCAGGGGTGGGCTGAAGCTTTCTTT. It codes for CASSPPQGWAEAFF. The chain carries TRBV19 and TRBJ1-1; D is possibly TRBD1 (6 bases). Germline CDR1 and CDR2: LNHDA and SQIVND (reference sequence). The CDR3 extends over 14 amino acids. Deletions cut 5 bases from V and 6 bases from J, with 16 bases between.

V usage is TRBV7-2 and J usage is TRBJ1-3; 7 bases are a match to TRBD1. The CDR3 has 16 amino acids. CDR1 and CDR2 (germline): SGHTA, FQGNSA. With 4 bases clipped from V and 0 bases from J, the junction kept 6 bases outside the gene matches. CDR3 sequence (DNA): TGTGCCAGCAGCTCCCGGGACAGAGTCTCTGGAAACACCATATATTTT. Encoded protein: CASSSRDRVSGNTIYF.

This chain connects TRBV6-2 or TRBV6-3 to TRBJ2-1, with D maybe TRBD1 (6 bases). The V end lost 5 bases, the J end lost 0 bases, and 11 bases lay between the germline ends. Germline assignment: CDR1 MNHEY and CDR2 SVGEGT. This CDR3 is built from 15 residues. The chain's CDR3 is CASSLRTVSYNEQFF. The CDR3 nucleotides are TGTGCCAGCAGTCTACGGACAGTCTCCTACAATGAGCAGTTCTTC.